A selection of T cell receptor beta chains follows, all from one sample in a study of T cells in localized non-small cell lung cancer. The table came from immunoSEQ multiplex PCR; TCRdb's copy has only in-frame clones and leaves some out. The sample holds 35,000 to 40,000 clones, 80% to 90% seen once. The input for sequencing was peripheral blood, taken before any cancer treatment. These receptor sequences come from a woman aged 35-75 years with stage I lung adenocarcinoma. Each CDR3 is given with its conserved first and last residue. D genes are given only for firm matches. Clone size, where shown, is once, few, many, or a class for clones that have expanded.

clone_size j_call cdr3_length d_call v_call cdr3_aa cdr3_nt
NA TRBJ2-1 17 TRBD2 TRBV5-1 CASSTRATSGRDNEQFF TGCGCCAGCAGCACCCGAGCGACTAGCGGGAGGGACAATGAGCAGTTCTTC
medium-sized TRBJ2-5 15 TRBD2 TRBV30 CAWSAGLAGPGAQYF TGTGCCTGGAGCGCTGGACTAGCGGGCCCCGGGGCCCAGTACTTC
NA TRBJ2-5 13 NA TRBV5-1 CASSFEGGETQYF TGCGCCAGCAGCTTTGAAGGAGGAGAGACCCAGTACTTC
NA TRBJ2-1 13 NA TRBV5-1 CASSSDSYNEQFF TGCGCCAGCAGCTCCGATTCCTACAATGAGCAGTTCTTC
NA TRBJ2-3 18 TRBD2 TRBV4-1 CASSQAPLAAGARDTQYF TGCGCCAGCAGCCAAGCCCCTCTAGCGGCGGGAGCTAGAGATACGCAGTATTTT
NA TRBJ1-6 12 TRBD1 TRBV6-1 CASGRQGGPLHF TGTGCCAGCGGGAGACAGGGAGGTCCCCTCCACTTT
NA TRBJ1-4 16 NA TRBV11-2 CASSLVGGALNEKLFF TGTGCCAGCAGCTTAGTAGGGGGGGCCCTTAATGAAAAACTGTTTTTT
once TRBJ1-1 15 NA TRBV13 CASSSPQSRNGEAFF TGTGCCAGCAGCTCTCCCCAGTCTAGGAACGGTGAAGCTTTCTTT
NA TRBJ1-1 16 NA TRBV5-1 CASSLGISGANTEAFF TGCGCCAGCAGCTTGGGAATCTCAGGGGCGAACACTGAAGCTTTCTTT
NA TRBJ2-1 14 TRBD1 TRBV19 CASSSTGGGNEQFF TGTGCCAGTAGTAGCACAGGGGGCGGGAATGAGCAGTTCTTC
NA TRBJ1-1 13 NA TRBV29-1 CSVSSSLNTEAFF TGCAGCGTAAGTAGCTCCTTGAACACTGAAGCTTTCTTT
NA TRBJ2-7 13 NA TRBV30 CAWSVRRSGEQYF TGTGCCTGGAGTGTAAGGAGAAGCGGCGAGCAGTACTTC
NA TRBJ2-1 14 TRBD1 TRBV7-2 CASSLHQGANEQFF TGTGCCAGCAGCTTGCACCAGGGGGCCAATGAGCAGTTCTTC
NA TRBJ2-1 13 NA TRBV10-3 CAISVILGDEQFF TGTGCCATCAGTGTGATACTAGGCGATGAGCAGTTCTTC
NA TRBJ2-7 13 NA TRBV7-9 CASTPPNLNEQYF TGTGCCAGCACCCCCCCCAACCTTAACGAGCAGTACTTC
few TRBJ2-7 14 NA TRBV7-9 CASSSDGSGYEQYF TGTGCCAGCAGCTCAGATGGGTCGGGGTACGAGCAGTACTTC
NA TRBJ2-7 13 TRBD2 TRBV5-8 CASLKRGTYEQYF TGTGCCAGCCTCAAGCGGGGAACCTACGAGCAGTACTTC
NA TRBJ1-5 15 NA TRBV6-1 CASTWGLYSNQPQHF TGTGCCAGCACGTGGGGTTTGTATAGCAATCAGCCCCAGCATTTT
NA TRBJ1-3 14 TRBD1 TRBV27 CASSLLGTANTIYF TGTGCCAGCAGTTTATTGGGGACAGCCAACACCATATATTTT
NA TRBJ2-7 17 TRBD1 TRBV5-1 CASSFREITDRFNEQYF TGCGCCAGCAGCTTCCGAGAAATAACGGACAGGTTCAACGAGCAGTACTTC
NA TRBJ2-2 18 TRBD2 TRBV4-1 CASSQEGRGFANTGELFF TGCGCCAGCAGCCAAGAGGGGAGGGGTTTCGCGAACACCGGGGAGCTGTTTTTT
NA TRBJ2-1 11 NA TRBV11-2 CASSSDSEQFF TGTGCCAGCAGCTCGGACAGCGAGCAGTTCTTC
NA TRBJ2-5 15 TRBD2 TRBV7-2 CASSLGRAGQETQYF TGTGCCAGCAGCTTAGGTCGAGCGGGGCAAGAGACCCAGTACTTC
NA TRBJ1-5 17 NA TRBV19 CASSIGVGRGSNQPQHF TGTGCCAGTAGTATAGGTGTGGGCAGGGGCTCCAATCAGCCCCAGCATTTT
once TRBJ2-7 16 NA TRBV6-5 CASSYSGYPNPYEQYF TGTGCCAGCAGTTACTCCGGGTATCCCAACCCCTACGAGCAGTACTTC
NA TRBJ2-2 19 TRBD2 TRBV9 CASSVNAGTSGSNTGELFF TGTGCCAGCAGCGTAAATGCAGGGACTAGCGGGAGTAACACCGGGGAGCTGTTTTTT
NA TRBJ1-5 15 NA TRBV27 CASSLGSPSNQPQHF TGTGCCAGCAGTTTAGGCAGCCCCAGCAATCAGCCCCAGCATTTT
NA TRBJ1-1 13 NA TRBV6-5 CASSPGQNTEAFF TGTGCCAGCAGTCCGGGACAGAACACTGAAGCTTTCTTT